The sequence of this T cell receptor (beta chain) was determined in a study of blood T cell repertoires in COVID-19. Data came from immunoSEQ multiplex PCR; TCRdb stores just in-frame clones and leaves some out. The repertoire holds about 350,000 clones, 88% seen once, with under 1.2% in the top ten. Membership in each cohort depended on participant-reported clinical history. The V gene's germline CDR1 is MNHNS and CDR2 SASEGT. V dropped 3 bases and J dropped 3 bases, with 14 bases sitting between them. The CDR3 extends over 15 amino acids. This clonotype was sampled from a woman between 25 and 40 years old who had been exposed to COVID-19. The rearrangement links TRBV6-1 to TRBJ1-2; TRBD1 might be the D (5 bases). Sequences were obtained from PBMCs or T cells enriched from blood (not recorded which). For the CDR3, the DNA is TGTGCCAGCAGTGAGCTAGGGGTTACGGACTATGGCTACACCTTC. It codes for CASSELGVTDYGYTF.